This TCR beta chain was sequenced during a study of cytomegalovirus exposure and HLA in healthy donors. The PCR contained 60 Vbeta and 13 Jbeta primers. TCRdb's table, derived via immunoSEQ multiplex PCR, lists solely in-frame clones and lacks some. Here the sample spans about 140,000 clones, over 60% being singletons. In regard to this clone: Its antigen remains unidentified.

The CDR3 extends over 16 amino acids. CDR1 and CDR2 (germline): SGHVS, FQNEAQ. V lost 4 bases to trimming and J lost 2 bases, with 15 bases between them. Regarding the study as a whole: Per published reports, the classifier diagnosed cytomegalovirus status with high specificity and sensitivity. Later work found that TCR association rates differed between HLA loci; DRB1 had the most and HLA-C the fewest. The only immune exposure information that was available was CMV serostatus.

Sequencing used PBMCs. The TCR originated in a man in his forties in good health and CMV-seronegative. This chain connects TRBV7-8 to TRBJ1-5; D remains ambiguous. CDR3 coding DNA: TGTGCCAGCAGCTCCCGGGATCAGCTGGGCAATCAGCCCCAGCATTTT. It codes for CASSSRDQLGNQPQHF.